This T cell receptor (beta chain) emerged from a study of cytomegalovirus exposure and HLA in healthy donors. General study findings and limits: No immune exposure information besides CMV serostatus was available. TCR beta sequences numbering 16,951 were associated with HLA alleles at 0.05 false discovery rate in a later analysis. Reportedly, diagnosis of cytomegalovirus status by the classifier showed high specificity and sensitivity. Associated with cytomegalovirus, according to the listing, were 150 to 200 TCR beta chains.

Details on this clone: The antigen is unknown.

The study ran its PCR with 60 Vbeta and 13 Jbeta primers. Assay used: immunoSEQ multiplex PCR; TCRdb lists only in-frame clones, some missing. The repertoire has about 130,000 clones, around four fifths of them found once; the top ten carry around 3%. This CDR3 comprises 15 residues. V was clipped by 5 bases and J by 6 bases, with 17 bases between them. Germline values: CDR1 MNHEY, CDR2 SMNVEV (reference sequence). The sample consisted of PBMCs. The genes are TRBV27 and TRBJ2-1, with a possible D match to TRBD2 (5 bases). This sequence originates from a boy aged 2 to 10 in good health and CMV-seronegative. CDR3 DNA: TGTGCCAGCAGTCCCCCAGTGGACTGGCCCAATGAGCAGTTCTTC. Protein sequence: CASSPPVDWPNEQFF.